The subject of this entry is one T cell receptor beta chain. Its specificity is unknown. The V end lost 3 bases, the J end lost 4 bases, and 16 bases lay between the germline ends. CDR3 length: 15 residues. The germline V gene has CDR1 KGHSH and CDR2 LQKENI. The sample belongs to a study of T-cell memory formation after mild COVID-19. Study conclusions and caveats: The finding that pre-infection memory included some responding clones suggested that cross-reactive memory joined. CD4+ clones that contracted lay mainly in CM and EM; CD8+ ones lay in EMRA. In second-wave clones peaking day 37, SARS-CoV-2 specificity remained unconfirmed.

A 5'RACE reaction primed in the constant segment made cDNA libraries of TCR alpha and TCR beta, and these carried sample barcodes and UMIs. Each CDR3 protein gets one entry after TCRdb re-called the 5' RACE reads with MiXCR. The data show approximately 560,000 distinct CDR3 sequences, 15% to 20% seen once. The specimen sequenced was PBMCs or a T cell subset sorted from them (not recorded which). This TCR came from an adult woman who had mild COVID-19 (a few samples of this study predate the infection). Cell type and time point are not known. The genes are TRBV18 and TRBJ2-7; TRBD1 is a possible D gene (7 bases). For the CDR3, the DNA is TGTGCCAGCTCACCCCGAACAGGGGACTTTTACGAGCAGTACTTC. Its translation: CASSPRTGDFYEQYF.